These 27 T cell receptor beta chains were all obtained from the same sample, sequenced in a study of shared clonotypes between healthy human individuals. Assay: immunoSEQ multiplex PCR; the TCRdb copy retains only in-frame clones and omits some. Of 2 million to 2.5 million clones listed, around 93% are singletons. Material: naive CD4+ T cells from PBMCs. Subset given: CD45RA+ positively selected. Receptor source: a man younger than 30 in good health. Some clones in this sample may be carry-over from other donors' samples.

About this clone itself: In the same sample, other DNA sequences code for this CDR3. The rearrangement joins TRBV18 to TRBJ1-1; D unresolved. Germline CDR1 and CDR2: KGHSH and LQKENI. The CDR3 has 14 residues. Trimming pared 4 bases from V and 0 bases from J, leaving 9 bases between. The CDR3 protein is CASSRPGVNTEAFF. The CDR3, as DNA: TGTGCCAGCTCACGGCCCGGGGTGAACACTGAAGCTTTCTTT.

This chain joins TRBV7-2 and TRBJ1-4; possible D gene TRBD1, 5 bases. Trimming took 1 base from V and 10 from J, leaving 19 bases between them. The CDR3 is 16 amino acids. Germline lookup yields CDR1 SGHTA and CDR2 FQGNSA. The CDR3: CASSLGGTKPPGKLFF. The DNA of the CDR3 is TGTGCCAGCAGCTTAGGAGGGACCAAACCCCCTGGAAAACTGTTTTTT. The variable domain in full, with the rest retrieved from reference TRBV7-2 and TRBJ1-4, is GAGVSQSPSNKVTEKGKDVELRCDPISGHTALYWYRQSLGQGLEFLIYFQGNSAPDKSGLPSDRFSAERTGGSVSTLTIQRTQQEDSAVYLCASSLGGTKPPGKLFFGSGTQLSVL.

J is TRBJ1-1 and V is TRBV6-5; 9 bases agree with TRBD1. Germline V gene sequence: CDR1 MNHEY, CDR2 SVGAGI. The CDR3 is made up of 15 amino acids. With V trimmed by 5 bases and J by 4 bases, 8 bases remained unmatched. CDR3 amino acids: CASSTYGTGFTEAFF. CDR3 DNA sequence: TGTGCCAGCAGTACCTATGGGACAGGGTTCACTGAAGCTTTCTTT.

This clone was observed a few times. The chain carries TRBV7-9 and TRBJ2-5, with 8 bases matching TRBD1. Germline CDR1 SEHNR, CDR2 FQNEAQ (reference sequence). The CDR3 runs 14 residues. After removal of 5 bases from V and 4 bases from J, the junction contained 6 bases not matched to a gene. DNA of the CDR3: TGTGCCAGCAGCCGACAGGGGTTCGCAGAGACCCAGTACTTC. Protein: CASSRQGFAETQYF.

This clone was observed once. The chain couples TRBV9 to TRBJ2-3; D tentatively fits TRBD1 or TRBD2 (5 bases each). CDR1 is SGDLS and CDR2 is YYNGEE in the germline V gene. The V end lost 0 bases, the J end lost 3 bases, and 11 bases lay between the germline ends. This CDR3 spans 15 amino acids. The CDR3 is CASSVVQGETDTQYF. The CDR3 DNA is TGTGCCAGCAGCGTAGTTCAGGGAGAGACAGATACGCAGTATTTT. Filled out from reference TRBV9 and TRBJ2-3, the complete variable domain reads DSGVTQTPKHLITATGQRVTLRCSPRSGDLSVYWYQQSLDQGLQFLIQYYNGEERAKGNILERFSAQQFPDLHSELNLSSLELGDSALYFCASSVVQGETDTQYFGPGTRLTVL.

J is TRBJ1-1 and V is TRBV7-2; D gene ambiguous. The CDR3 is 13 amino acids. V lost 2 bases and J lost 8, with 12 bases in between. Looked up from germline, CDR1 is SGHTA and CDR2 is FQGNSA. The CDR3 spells CASSLSEGLEAFF. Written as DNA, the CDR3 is TGTGCCAGCAGCTTAAGTGAGGGATTAGAAGCTTTCTTT.

This chain's CDR3 is CASSGGVGSGANVLTF. CDR3 nucleotide sequence: TGCGCCAGCAGTGGGGGGGTCGGCTCTGGGGCCAACGTCCTGACTTTC. V gene TRBV10-1 combines with J gene TRBJ2-6, with a possible D match to TRBD2 (6 bases). V lost 4 bases to trimming and J lost 0 bases, with 10 bases between them. The V gene's germline CDR1 is WNHNN and CDR2 SYGVQD (reference sequence). This CDR3 is 16 amino acids long.

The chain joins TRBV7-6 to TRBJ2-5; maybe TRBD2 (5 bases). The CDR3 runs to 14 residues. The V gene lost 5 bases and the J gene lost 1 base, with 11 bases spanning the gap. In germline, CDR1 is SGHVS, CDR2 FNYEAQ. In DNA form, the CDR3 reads TGTGCCAGCAGCCTCACTAGGATCCAAGAGACCCAGTACTTC. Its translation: CASSLTRIQETQYF. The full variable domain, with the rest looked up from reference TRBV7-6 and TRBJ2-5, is GAGVSQSPRYKVTKRGQDVALRCDPISGHVSLYWYRQALGQGPEFLTYFNYEAQQDKSGLPNDRFSAERPEGSISTLTIQRTEQRDSAMYRCASSLTRIQETQYFGPGTRLLVL.

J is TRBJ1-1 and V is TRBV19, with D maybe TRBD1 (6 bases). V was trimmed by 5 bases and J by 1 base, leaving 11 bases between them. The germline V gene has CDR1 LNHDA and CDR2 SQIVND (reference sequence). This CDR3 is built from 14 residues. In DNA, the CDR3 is TGTGCCAGTAGTGGGAGGGGGACGAACACTGAAGCTTTCTTT. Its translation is CASSGRGTNTEAFF. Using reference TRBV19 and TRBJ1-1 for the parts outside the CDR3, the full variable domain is DGGITQSPKYLFRKEGQNVTLSCEQNLNHDAMYWYRQDPGQGLRLIYYSQIVNDFQKGDIAEGYSVSREKKESFPLTVTSAQKNPTAFYLCASSGRGTNTEAFFGQGTRLTVV.

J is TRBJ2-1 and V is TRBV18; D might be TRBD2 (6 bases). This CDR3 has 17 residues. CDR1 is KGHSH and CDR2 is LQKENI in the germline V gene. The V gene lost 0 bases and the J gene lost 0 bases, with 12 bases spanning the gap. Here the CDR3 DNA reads TGTGCCAGCTCACCACCCGAGAGCGGGCACTCCTACAATGAGCAGTTCTTC. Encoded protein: CASSPPESGHSYNEQFF.

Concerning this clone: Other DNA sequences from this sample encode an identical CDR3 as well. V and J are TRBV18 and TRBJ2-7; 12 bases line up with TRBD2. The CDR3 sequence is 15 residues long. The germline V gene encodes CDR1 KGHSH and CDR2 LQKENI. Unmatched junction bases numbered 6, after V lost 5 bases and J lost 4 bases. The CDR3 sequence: CASSLGLAGPYEQYF. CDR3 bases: TGTGCCAGCTCATTAGGACTAGCGGGACCTTACGAGCAGTACTTC.

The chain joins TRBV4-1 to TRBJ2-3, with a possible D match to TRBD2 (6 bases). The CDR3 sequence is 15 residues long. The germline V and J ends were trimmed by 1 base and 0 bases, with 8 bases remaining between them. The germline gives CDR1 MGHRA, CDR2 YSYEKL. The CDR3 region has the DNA TGCGCCAGCAGCCAAGGCGGGACTAGCACAGATACGCAGTATTTT. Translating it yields CASSQGGTSTDTQYF.

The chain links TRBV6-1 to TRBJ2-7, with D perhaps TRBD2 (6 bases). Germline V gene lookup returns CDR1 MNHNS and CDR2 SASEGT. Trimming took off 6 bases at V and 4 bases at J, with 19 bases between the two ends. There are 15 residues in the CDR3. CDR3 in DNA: TGTGCCAGCAGGTTAGGACGGGGGAGATCATACGAGCAGTACTTC. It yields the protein CASRLGRGRSYEQYF.

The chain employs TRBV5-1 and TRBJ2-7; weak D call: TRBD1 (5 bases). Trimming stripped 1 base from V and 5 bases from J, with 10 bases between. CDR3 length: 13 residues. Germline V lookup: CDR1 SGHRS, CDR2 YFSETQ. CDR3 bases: TGCGCCAGCAGCTTGACAGACAGCCACGAGCAGTACTTC. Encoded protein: CASSLTDSHEQYF.

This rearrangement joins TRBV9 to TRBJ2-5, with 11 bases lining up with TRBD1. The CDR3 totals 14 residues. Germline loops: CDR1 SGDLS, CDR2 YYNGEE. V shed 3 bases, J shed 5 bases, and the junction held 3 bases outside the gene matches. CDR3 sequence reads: CASSGTGGRETQYF. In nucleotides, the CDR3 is TGTGCCAGCAGCGGGACAGGGGGCCGGGAGACCCAGTACTTC. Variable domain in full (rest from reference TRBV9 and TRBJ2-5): DSGVTQTPKHLITATGQRVTLRCSPRSGDLSVYWYQQSLDQGLQFLIQYYNGEERAKGNILERFSAQQFPDLHSELNLSSLELGDSALYFCASSGTGGRETQYFGPGTRLLVL.

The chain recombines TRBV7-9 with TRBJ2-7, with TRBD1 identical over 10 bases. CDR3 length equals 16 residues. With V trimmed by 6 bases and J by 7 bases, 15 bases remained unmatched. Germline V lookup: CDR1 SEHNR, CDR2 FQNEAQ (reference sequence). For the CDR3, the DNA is TGTGCCAGCAGTCGAACCGGGACAGGGGCTAATCGGGAGCAGTACTTC. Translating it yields CASSRTGTGANREQYF.

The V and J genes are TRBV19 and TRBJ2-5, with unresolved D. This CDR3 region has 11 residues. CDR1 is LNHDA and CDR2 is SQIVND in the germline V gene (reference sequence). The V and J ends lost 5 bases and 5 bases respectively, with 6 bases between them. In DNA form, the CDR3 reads TGTGCCAGTAGTTTTAGGGAGACCCAGTACTTC. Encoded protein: CASSFRETQYF. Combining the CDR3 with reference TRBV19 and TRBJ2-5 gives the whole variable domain DGGITQSPKYLFRKEGQNVTLSCEQNLNHDAMYWYRQDPGQGLRLIYYSQIVNDFQKGDIAEGYSVSREKKESFPLTVTSAQKNPTAFYLCASSFRETQYFGPGTRLLVL.

CDR3 nucleotide sequence: TGCGCCAGCAGACGACTAGCGGGAGAGCTAAGGGTACGGTTGTTCTTC. Protein: CASRRLAGELRVRLFF. This sequence joins TRBV5-1 and TRBJ2-1; TRBD2 agrees at 12 bases. The CDR3 runs to 16 residues. CDR1 is SGHRS, CDR2 YFSETQ, per germline. The J segment lost 15 bases and the V segment lost 5 bases, leaving 18 bases of the junction unmatched.

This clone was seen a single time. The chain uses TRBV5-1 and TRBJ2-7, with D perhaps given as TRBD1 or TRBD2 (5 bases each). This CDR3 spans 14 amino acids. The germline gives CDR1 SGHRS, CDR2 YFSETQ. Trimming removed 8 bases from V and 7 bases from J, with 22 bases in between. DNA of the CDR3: TGCGCCAGTTCCGGGGCGGCGGGTCGATTGGAGCAGTACTTC. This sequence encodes CASSGAAGRLEQYF.

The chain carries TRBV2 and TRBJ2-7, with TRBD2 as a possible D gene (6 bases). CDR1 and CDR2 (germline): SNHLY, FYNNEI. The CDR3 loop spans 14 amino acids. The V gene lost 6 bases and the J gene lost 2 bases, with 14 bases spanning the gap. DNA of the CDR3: TGTGCCAGCAGCTTTACCAGACTAGCCTACGAGCAGTACTTC. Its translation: CASSFTRLAYEQYF.

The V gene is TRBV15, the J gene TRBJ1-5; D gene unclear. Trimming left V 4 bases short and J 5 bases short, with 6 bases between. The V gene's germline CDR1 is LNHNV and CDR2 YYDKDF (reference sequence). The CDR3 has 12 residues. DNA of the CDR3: TGTGCCACCAGCATCGGCTATCAGCCCCAGCATTTT. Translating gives CATSIGYQPQHF.

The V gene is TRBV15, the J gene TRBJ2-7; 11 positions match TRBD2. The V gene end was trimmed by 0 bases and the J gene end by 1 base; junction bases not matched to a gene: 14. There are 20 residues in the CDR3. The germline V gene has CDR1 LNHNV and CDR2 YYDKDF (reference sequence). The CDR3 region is CATSRDARRGTSGPSYEQYF. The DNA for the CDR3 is TGTGCCACCAGCAGAGATGCGCGGAGGGGGACTAGCGGCCCTTCCTACGAGCAGTACTTC.

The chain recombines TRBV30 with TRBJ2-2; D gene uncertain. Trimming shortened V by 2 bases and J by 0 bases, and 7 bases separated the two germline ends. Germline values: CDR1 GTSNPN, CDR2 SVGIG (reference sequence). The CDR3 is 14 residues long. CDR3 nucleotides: TGTGCCTGGAGTTCGGGTCCGAACACCGGGGAGCTGTTTTTT. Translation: CAWSSGPNTGELFF. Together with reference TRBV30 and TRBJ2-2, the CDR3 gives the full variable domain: SQTIHQWPATLVQPVGSPLSLECTVEGTSNPNLYWYRQAAGRGLQLLFYSVGIGQISSEVPQNLSASRPQDRQFILSSKKLLLSDSGFYLCAWSSGPNTGELFFGEGSRLTVL.

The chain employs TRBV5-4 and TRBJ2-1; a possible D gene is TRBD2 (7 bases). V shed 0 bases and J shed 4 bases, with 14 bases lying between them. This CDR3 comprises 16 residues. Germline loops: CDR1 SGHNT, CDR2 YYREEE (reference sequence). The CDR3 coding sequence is TGTGCCAGCAGCTTGGAGGGGGGGACAATATACAATGAGCAGTTCTTC. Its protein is CASSLEGGTIYNEQFF.

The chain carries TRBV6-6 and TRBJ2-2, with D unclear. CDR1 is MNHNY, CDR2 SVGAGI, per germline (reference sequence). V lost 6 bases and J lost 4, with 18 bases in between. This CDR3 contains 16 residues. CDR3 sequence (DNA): TGTGCCAGCAGGCCCTTGGGTAGGGTAGTCACCGGGGAGCTGTTTTTT. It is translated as CASRPLGRVVTGELFF.

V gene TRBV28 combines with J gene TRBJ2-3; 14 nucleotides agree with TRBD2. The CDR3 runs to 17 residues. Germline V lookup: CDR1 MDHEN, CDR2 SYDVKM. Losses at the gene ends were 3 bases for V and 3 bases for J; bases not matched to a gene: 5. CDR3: CASSLPRTSGRTDTQYF. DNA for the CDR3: TGTGCCAGCAGTTTGCCCAGGACTAGCGGGAGGACAGATACGCAGTATTTT.

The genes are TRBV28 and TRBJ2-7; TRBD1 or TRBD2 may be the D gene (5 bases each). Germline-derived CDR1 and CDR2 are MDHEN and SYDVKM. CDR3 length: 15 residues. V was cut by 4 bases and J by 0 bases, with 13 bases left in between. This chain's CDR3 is CASSSHGTYSYEQYF. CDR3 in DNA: TGTGCCAGCAGTTCACACGGGACCTACTCCTACGAGCAGTACTTC.